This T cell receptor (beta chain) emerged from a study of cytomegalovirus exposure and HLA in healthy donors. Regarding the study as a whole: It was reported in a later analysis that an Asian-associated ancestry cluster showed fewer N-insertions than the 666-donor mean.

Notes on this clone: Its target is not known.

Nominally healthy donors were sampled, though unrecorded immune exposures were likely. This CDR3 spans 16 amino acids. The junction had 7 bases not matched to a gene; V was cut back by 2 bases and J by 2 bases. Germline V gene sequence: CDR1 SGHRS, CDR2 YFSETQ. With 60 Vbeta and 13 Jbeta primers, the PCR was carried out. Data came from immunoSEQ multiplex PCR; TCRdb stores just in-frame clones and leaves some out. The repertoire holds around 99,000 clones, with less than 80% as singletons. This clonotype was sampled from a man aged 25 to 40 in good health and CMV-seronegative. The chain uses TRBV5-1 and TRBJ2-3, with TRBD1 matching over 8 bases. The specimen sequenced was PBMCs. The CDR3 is CASSFLQGVDTDTQYF. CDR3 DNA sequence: TGCGCCAGCAGCTTCCTACAGGGGGTGGACACAGATACGCAGTATTTT.